This is a list of T cell receptor beta chains from one sample in a study of blood T cells in healthy people across ages. MiXCR was run by TCRdb on the 5' RACE reads, yielding one entry per CDR3 protein. The sample includes 650,000 to 700,000 distinct CDR3 sequences, less than 40% seen only once; the top ten take less than 20%. The specimen sequenced was blood. All receptors come from a woman of 80 years or more in good health. CDR3s include the opening cysteine and the closing phenylalanine or tryptophan. The D gene is left open where the match is weak. Expanded clones are given a class, and other clones once, few, many or no size at all.

V gene	clone size	J gene	D gene	CDR3 DNA	CDR3 protein
TRBV30	NA	TRBJ1-1	NA	TGTGCCTGGAGTGTGAGTCCGAACACTGAAGCTTTCTTT	CAWSVSPNTEAFF
TRBV29-1	NA	TRBJ1-2	NA	TGCAGCGTTGAGGGGGATCTCTATGGCTACACCTTC	CSVEGDLYGYTF
TRBV5-1	few	TRBJ1-1	NA	TGCGCCAGCAGCTTGGCCGGACAGTCGAACACTGAAGCTTTCTTT	CASSLAGQSNTEAFF
TRBV30	few	TRBJ1-2	TRBD1	TGTGCCTTCTCGGGACAGAACTATGGCTACACCTTC	CAFSGQNYGYTF
TRBV6-2/TRBV6-3	NA	TRBJ1-1	NA	TGTGCCAGCAGTGACCGCGGGGCGGGGAACACTGAAGCTTTCTTT	CASSDRGAGNTEAFF
TRBV7-9	many	TRBJ2-1	NA	TGTGCCAGCAGTAGGACTGAGTTCCTCTCCTACAATGAGCAGTTCTTC	CASSRTEFLSYNEQFF
TRBV20-1	NA	TRBJ1-1	NA	TGCAGGGGGGCCCTGGGGACTGAAGCTTTCTTT	CRGALGTEAFF
TRBV7-9	few	TRBJ1-3	NA	TGTGCCAGCAGCTTATTCCGGGGCGACAGCTCTGGAAACACCATATATTTT	CASSLFRGDSSGNTIYF
TRBV9	many	TRBJ2-7	TRBD1	TGTGCCAGCAGCGTAGGGGGACAGGGAGGCGAGCAGTACTTC	CASSVGGQGGEQYF
TRBV20-1	NA	TRBJ2-2	TRBD2	TGCAGTGCTCCCGGACTAGCCCCCGACACCGGGGAGCTGTTTTTT	CSAPGLAPDTGELFF